This record concerns one TCR beta chain sequence. This clonotype came up once. No antigen is known for it. The record has no base qualities; no much larger clone is one base away. One read alone lends weak support. This sample was taken from a study of human T cells and chemical hapten exposure (dated by TCRdb to the early 2020s). Notes on the research overall: Libraries were pooled for sequencing, and variation in per-sample TCR yields was attributed mainly to small differences in library volumes within the pool. In alopecia patients, the study followed how the peripheral blood TCR repertoire changed in vivo over primary and secondary sensitization to diphenylcyclopropenone (DPC), a hapten. From each blood RNA sample, both TCR alpha and TCR beta chains were sequenced. Points the paper makes about the study in general: DPC sensitization did not change how many TCRs were above 1 in 1000 frequency, and no evidence was found of alterations in global repertoire structure. Repeated subsampling changed both the strength of the expansion versus patch-test correlation and the threshold at which that correlation became significant.

Including cysteine and phenylalanine, the CDR3 has 13 amino acids. Just the 39-base CDR3 DNA is kept, in frame starting at base 1. The germline V gene gives CDR1 as SGHRS and CDR2 as YFSETQ. V drops 4 bases and J drops 5 bases, leaving 9 bases in between. The method was 5' RACE. TCRdb names Illumina MiSeq as the instrument used. During library preparation, unique molecular identifiers were attached to individual cDNA molecules so that TCRs could be counted in a quantitative, reproducible way. In the original analysis: A median of approximately 96,000 TCRs per sample was observed, with a range of roughly 20,000 to 700,000. V, J and CDR3 annotation of the TCR reads was carried out using the Decombinator software suite. For the PS versus PT1 abundance plots, all samples were subsampled to the same number of TCRs (28,000). TCRs were defined as expanded if absent before sensitization and observed at least eight times at the 2-week time point. TCRdb itself trimmed the public reads at Q25 with fastp, ran MiXCR and retained productive beta chains. Merged by CDR3 protein, the rows form single entries marked with the most common genes and DNA. The V and J calls come from TCRdb's annotation, not from the publication. This sample has about 81,000 distinct CDR3 sequences in its table, and more than 15% of those were observed once. Approximately 6.3% of the sample is in the top ten clones.

Unfractionated whole blood was collected in Tempus Blood RNA tubes, and total RNA was extracted from that blood. Five or six healthy volunteers were used as TCR sequencing controls and were bled at day 0, 2 weeks and 6 weeks. Rearrangement joined TRBV5-1 to TRBJ1-4, with TRBD1 perhaps the D gene, on 6 matching bases. The sequence was obtained from a female donor in good health. Here the CDR3 is given as CASSRQGNEKLFF. The DNA is TGCGCCAGCAGCCGTCAGGGGAATGAAAAACTGTTTTTT.